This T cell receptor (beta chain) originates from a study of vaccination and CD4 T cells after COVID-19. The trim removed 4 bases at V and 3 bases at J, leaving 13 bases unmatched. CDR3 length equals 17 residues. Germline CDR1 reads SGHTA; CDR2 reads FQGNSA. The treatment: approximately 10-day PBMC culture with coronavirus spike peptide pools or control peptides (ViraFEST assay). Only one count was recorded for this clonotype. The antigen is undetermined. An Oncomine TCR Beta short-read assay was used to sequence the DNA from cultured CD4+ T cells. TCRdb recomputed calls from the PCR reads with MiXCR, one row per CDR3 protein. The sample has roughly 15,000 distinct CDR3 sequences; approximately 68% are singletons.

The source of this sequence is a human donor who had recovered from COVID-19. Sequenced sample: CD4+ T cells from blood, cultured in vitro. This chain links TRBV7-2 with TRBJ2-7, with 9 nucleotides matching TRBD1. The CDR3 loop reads CASSSQGGGTGYYEQYF. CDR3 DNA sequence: TGTGCCAGCAGCTCCCAGGGTGGAGGGACAGGGTACTACGAGCAGTACTTC.